The sequence of this T cell receptor beta chain was determined in a study of blood T cell repertoires in COVID-19. About the study: The samples span acute and convalescent COVID-19 from the United States, Italy and Spain. T cells, B-cell-depleted T cells, or PBMCs supplied cDNA or gDNA.

Authors' analysis steps: Reference gene primers were amplified, and this amplification served to estimate nucleated cell counts. Sequencing used immunoSEQ multiplex PCR; TCRdb keeps in-frame clones, though not all of them. That table supplies the V and J calls and clone size; D and trimming were determined from the DNA. The sample holds approximately 200,000 clones, roughly 84% seen once. Germline CDR1 and CDR2: MNHEY and SVGAGI. The CDR3 is 14 amino acids. Trimming left V 4 bases short and J 6 bases short, with 15 bases between. The chain is built from TRBV6-5 and TRBJ1-1; unclear D gene. The clonotype comes from a woman aged 30 to 39 who had recovered from COVID-19. The sample consisted of peripheral blood. The CDR3 reads CASSFLIGQAEAFF. In DNA, the CDR3 is TGTGCCAGCAGTTTCCTTATTGGGCAGGCTGAAGCTTTCTTT.